Listed below are T cell receptor beta chains from one sample, sequenced in a study of cytomegalovirus exposure and HLA in healthy donors. Sequenced by immunoSEQ multiplex PCR; TCRdb stores in-frame clones only, minus some. Of approximately 130,000 clones listed, over 65% were seen once; the top ten hold approximately 3.6%. The sequenced sample was PBMCs. Receptor source: a man younger than 45 in good health and CMV-seronegative. Each CDR3 is given with its conserved first and last residue. D genes are given only for firm matches. Expanded clones are given a class, and other clones once, few, many or no size at all.

cdr3_nt: TGTGCCAGCAGCGTGGACATGTCCGAGCAGTACTTC; cdr3_aa: CASSVDMSEQYF; j_call: TRBJ2-7; cdr3_length: 12; v_call: TRBV5-5; clone_size: .; d_call: .
cdr3_nt: TGCGCCAGCAGCCAAGGGAGACAGGGGGATGAGCAGTTCTTC; cdr3_aa: CASSQGRQGDEQFF; j_call: TRBJ2-1; cdr3_length: 14; v_call: TRBV4-3; clone_size: .; d_call: TRBD1
cdr3_nt: TGTGCCAGCAGCGACGGACAGGTCGGAAACACCATATATTTT; cdr3_aa: CASSDGQVGNTIYF; j_call: TRBJ1-3; cdr3_length: 14; v_call: TRBV5-4; clone_size: .; d_call: TRBD1
cdr3_nt: TGTGCCAGCAGCCCGGCCCCCGGGGGAACAGATACGCAGTATTTT; cdr3_aa: CASSPAPGGTDTQYF; j_call: TRBJ2-3; cdr3_length: 15; v_call: TRBV5-4; clone_size: .; d_call: .
cdr3_nt: TGTGCCAGCAGTTTACGCGTCGGTGAGCAGTTCTTC; cdr3_aa: CASSLRVGEQFF; j_call: TRBJ2-1; cdr3_length: 12; v_call: TRBV28; clone_size: .; d_call: .
cdr3_nt: TGTGCCAGTAGTATGATTTGGGGGGGGCGGGGAGACGCAGATACGCAGTATTTT; cdr3_aa: CASSMIWGGRGDADTQYF; j_call: TRBJ2-3; cdr3_length: 18; v_call: TRBV19; clone_size: .; d_call: .
cdr3_nt: TGTGCCAGCAGTTTAACAGGCAGCTCCTACAATGAGCAGTTCTTC; cdr3_aa: CASSLTGSSYNEQFF; j_call: TRBJ2-1; cdr3_length: 15; v_call: TRBV28; clone_size: .; d_call: .
cdr3_nt: TGTGCCTGGGGCCGGGACAGGATTTCTGGGGCCAACGTCCTGACTTTC; cdr3_aa: CAWGRDRISGANVLTF; j_call: TRBJ2-6; cdr3_length: 16; v_call: TRBV30; clone_size: .; d_call: TRBD1
cdr3_nt: TGTGCCAGCAGCCCAGGGGCAGCAGGAAACACCATATATTTT; cdr3_aa: CASSPGAAGNTIYF; j_call: TRBJ1-3; cdr3_length: 14; v_call: TRBV5-4; clone_size: .; d_call: .
cdr3_nt: TGTGCCACCAGCAGCGGCAGGTCGTGGGAGACCCAGTACTTC; cdr3_aa: CATSSGRSWETQYF; j_call: TRBJ2-5; cdr3_length: 14; v_call: TRBV15; clone_size: .; d_call: .
cdr3_nt: TGTGCCAGCAGCGTAGCGGGACAGGGCTCCTACGAGCAGTACTTC; cdr3_aa: CASSVAGQGSYEQYF; j_call: TRBJ2-7; cdr3_length: 15; v_call: TRBV9; clone_size: .; d_call: TRBD1
cdr3_nt: TGTGCCAGCAGCAAAGTGGGCGGGGGTGGGAGGGACGAGCAGTACTTC; cdr3_aa: CASSKVGGGGRDEQYF; j_call: TRBJ2-7; cdr3_length: 16; v_call: TRBV21-1; clone_size: .; d_call: .
cdr3_nt: TGTGCCAGCAGCTTGGAGGCAGGGGATCAGCCCCAGCATTTT; cdr3_aa: CASSLEAGDQPQHF; j_call: TRBJ1-5; cdr3_length: 14; v_call: TRBV5-4; clone_size: few; d_call: .
cdr3_nt: TGTGCCAGTAGTATTGAAGGAGGATCTGGGGCCAACGTCCTGACTTTC; cdr3_aa: CASSIEGGSGANVLTF; j_call: TRBJ2-6; cdr3_length: 16; v_call: TRBV19; clone_size: once; d_call: .
cdr3_nt: TGTGCCAGTAGTATAGATTACAGTGAGAACACTGAAGCTTTCTTT; cdr3_aa: CASSIDYSENTEAFF; j_call: TRBJ1-1; cdr3_length: 15; v_call: TRBV19; clone_size: few; d_call: .
cdr3_nt: TGTGCCAGCAGCTTAGGAGGTAGGAGCGATACGCAGTATTTT; cdr3_aa: CASSLGGRSDTQYF; j_call: TRBJ2-3; cdr3_length: 14; v_call: TRBV7-2; clone_size: .; d_call: .
cdr3_nt: TGTGCCAGCAGCCATGACAGCGACAGCTCTGGGGCCAACGTCCTGACTTTC; cdr3_aa: CASSHDSDSSGANVLTF; j_call: TRBJ2-6; cdr3_length: 17; v_call: TRBV4-2; clone_size: .; d_call: .
cdr3_nt: TGTGCCAGCAAGACTGTTTACGAGCAGTACTTC; cdr3_aa: CASKTVYEQYF; j_call: TRBJ2-7; cdr3_length: 11; v_call: TRBV28; clone_size: .; d_call: .
cdr3_nt: TGTGCCAGCTCACCACCGGGGAGGGCACCCTCTGGAAACACCATATATTTT; cdr3_aa: CASSPPGRAPSGNTIYF; j_call: TRBJ1-3; cdr3_length: 17; v_call: TRBV18; clone_size: .; d_call: .
cdr3_nt: TGCGCCAGCAGCTTGGGTCAGGGGGGTTGGTACGAGCAGTACTTC; cdr3_aa: CASSLGQGGWYEQYF; j_call: TRBJ2-7; cdr3_length: 15; v_call: TRBV5-1; clone_size: .; d_call: .
cdr3_nt: TGTGCCAGCAGTGGACAGGGATTGTCCGCTTTCTTT; cdr3_aa: CASSGQGLSAFF; j_call: TRBJ1-1; cdr3_length: 12; v_call: TRBV2; clone_size: .; d_call: TRBD1
cdr3_nt: TGTGCCAGCACTAGAGGTGAGGTTGGGGCCAACGTCCTGACTTTC; cdr3_aa: CASTRGEVGANVLTF; j_call: TRBJ2-6; cdr3_length: 15; v_call: TRBV27; clone_size: .; d_call: .
cdr3_nt: TGTGCCAGTAGTCCTCAGACAGGGGATAAAGCTTTCTTT; cdr3_aa: CASSPQTGDKAFF; j_call: TRBJ1-1; cdr3_length: 13; v_call: TRBV19; clone_size: .; d_call: TRBD1
cdr3_nt: TGTGCCAGCAGTGAAGGGACATTAGGGTTCAATGAGCAGTTCTTC; cdr3_aa: CASSEGTLGFNEQFF; j_call: TRBJ2-1; cdr3_length: 15; v_call: TRBV6-1; clone_size: .; d_call: .
cdr3_nt: TGTGCCAGCAGCTTCTCGGGAGAGTTGACCGGGGAGCTGTTTTTT; cdr3_aa: CASSFSGELTGELFF; j_call: TRBJ2-2; cdr3_length: 15; v_call: TRBV7-9; clone_size: .; d_call: .
cdr3_nt: TGTGCCAGTAGTATAGGGGGCACCTACAATGAGCAGTTCTTC; cdr3_aa: CASSIGGTYNEQFF; j_call: TRBJ2-1; cdr3_length: 14; v_call: TRBV19; clone_size: .; d_call: .
cdr3_nt: TGTGCCGGCAGTGACAGACAGGGATACACTGAAGCTTTCTTT; cdr3_aa: CAGSDRQGYTEAFF; j_call: TRBJ1-1; cdr3_length: 14; v_call: TRBV2; clone_size: .; d_call: TRBD1
cdr3_nt: TGTGCCAGCAGCCCCCAGAGCCAGGGCGGTGGCTACACCTTC; cdr3_aa: CASSPQSQGGGYTF; j_call: TRBJ1-2; cdr3_length: 14; v_call: TRBV11-2; clone_size: .; d_call: .
cdr3_nt: TGTGCCAGCAGCTTATGGGCGGCAGGGGTGAACACTGAAGCTTTCTTT; cdr3_aa: CASSLWAAGVNTEAFF; j_call: TRBJ1-1; cdr3_length: 16; v_call: TRBV27; clone_size: .; d_call: .
cdr3_nt: TGCGCCAGCAGCCAGGCGACAGGGTATGACACTGAAGCTTTCTTT; cdr3_aa: CASSQATGYDTEAFF; j_call: TRBJ1-1; cdr3_length: 15; v_call: TRBV4-1; clone_size: .; d_call: TRBD1